This section outlines one TCR beta chain sequence together with its context. Its antigen is not known. The CDR3 end lies 3 residues beyond the end of the read and is filled in from the germline J gene. This sample is part of a study of Tregs in tolerant kidney transplant recipients. Turning to the study itself: Recipients received nonmyeloablative bone marrow transplants from related graft donors, with transient mixed chimerism.

TCRdb's table, derived via immunoSEQ multiplex PCR, lists solely in-frame clones and lacks some. The specimen's table records tens of thousands of clones. Study results and caveats: Some patients' samples used different primers over time, so nucleotide sequences weren't comparable. Expanding Tregs on activated donor B cells appeared to best identify donor-specific TCRbeta clones.

There are 15 residues in the CDR3. Looked up from germline, CDR1 is KGHSH and CDR2 is LQKENI. Trimming removed 4 bases from V and 1 base from J; junction bases left unmatched: 7. Thawed PBMCs were FACS-sorted into unstimulated CD4+CD25+CD127- regulatory T cells, CD4+CD25- non-regulatory cells, CD4 and CD8 cells. The source is a human donor who received a combined kidney and bone marrow transplant. This rearrangement joins TRBV18 to TRBJ2-7, with 7 nucleotides matching TRBD1. The specimen was CD4+ T cells from blood, collected before the transplant. CDR3 bases read: TGTGCCAGCTCACAGTTGGCAGGGGGTTCCTACGAG. Translating it yields CASSQLAGGSYE. The complete CDR3 reads CASSQLAGGSYEQYF.